This T cell receptor beta chain was captured in a study of blood T cells in healthy people across ages. There are many counts of this clonotype. Germline lookup yields CDR1 LGHNA and CDR2 YNFKEQ. The ends were cut back, 1 base at V and 0 bases at J, with 13 bases in the middle. This CDR3 is built from 17 residues. For the second PCR, which ran for roughly 6 to 12 cycles, a sample-barcoded 5' primer and a J-beta primer mix were used. The study obtained at least 2.5 million CDR3-containing paired-end reads from every sample. TCRdb re-called the 5' RACE reads with MiXCR, one entry per CDR3 protein. Here the sample spans some 1.5 million distinct CDR3 sequences, 42% being singletons.

The sequence came from a woman in her late teens or twenties in good health. Sequencing was performed on blood. The genes are TRBV4-2 and TRBJ2-1, with TRBD2 as a possible D gene (5 bases). CDR3: CASSQVMDGISYNEQFF. CDR3 bases: TGTGCCAGCAGCCAAGTAATGGACGGGATCTCCTACAATGAGCAGTTCTTC.